These 11 T cell receptor beta chains originate from one sample sequenced in a study of blood T cells in healthy people across ages. A J-beta primer mix and a sample-barcoded 5' primer were used in a second PCR of roughly 6 to 11 cycles. TCRdb independently ran MiXCR on the 5' RACE reads; one entry per CDR3 protein. Of roughly 930,000 distinct CDR3 sequences in the sample, around 49% were seen once. Specimen: blood. These receptors were collected from a man aged 25 to 45 in good health.

The chain has TRBV3-1 and TRBJ1-5; D is undetermined. The V and J ends lost 0 bases and 7 bases respectively, with 10 bases between them. The CDR3 is 14 residues long. CDR1 and CDR2 (germline): LGHDT, YNNKEL (reference sequence). This chain's CDR3 is CASSQEPGYQPQHF. The CDR3 DNA reads as TGTGCCAGCAGCCAAGAGCCCGGGTACCAGCCCCAGCATTTT.

The gene calls are TRBV9 and TRBJ2-5; 9 bases are shared with TRBD2. With V trimmed by 0 bases and J by 2 bases, 5 bases remained unmatched. Per germline, CDR1 SGDLS and CDR2 YYNGEE. This CDR3 spans 16 amino acids. The CDR3 protein is CASSVGSSGAQETQYF. The CDR3 DNA sequence: TGTGCCAGCAGCGTAGGGTCTAGCGGGGCACAAGAGACCCAGTACTTC. Variable domain in full (rest from reference TRBV9 and TRBJ2-5): DSGVTQTPKHLITATGQRVTLRCSPRSGDLSVYWYQQSLDQGLQFLIQYYNGEERAKGNILERFSAQQFPDLHSELNLSSLELGDSALYFCASSVGSSGAQETQYFGPGTRLLVL.

This clonotype was recorded once. In DNA, the CDR3 is TGTGCCAGCAGCTCCCTCGTAGGGGGCTTTAACTATGGCTACACCTTC. It yields the protein CASSSLVGGFNYGYTF. V usage is TRBV7-2 and J usage is TRBJ1-2; 7 bases agree with TRBD1. This CDR3 contains 16 residues. The germline V gene encodes CDR1 SGHTA and CDR2 FQGNSA. Trimming at V came to 4 bases and at J to 1 base, leaving 9 bases not matched to a gene.

On this clonotype: A read error may produce the germline difference seen at one junction end. The rearrangement uses TRBV29-1 and TRBJ1-2; TRBD1 is a possible D gene (5 bases). CDR1 and CDR2 from the germline V gene are SQVTM and ANQGSEA. CDR3 length: 12 amino acids. As DNA, the CDR3 is TGTAGCGTTGGGGGAGGGTACTATGGCTACACCTTC. Residues: CSVGGGYYGYTF.

This clonotype was found a few times. The chain couples TRBV14 to TRBJ2-5; no reliable D call. The V end was cut by 0 bases, the J end by 0 bases, with 8 bases between. The CDR3 totals 15 residues. Germline V CDR1 and CDR2: SGHDN, FVKESK. CDR3 residues: CASSQENTYQETQYF. The CDR3 DNA reads as TGTGCCAGCAGCCAAGAGAACACGTACCAAGAGACCCAGTACTTC.

This clonotype showed up just a few times. The chain uses TRBV4-2 and TRBJ1-2, with 7 nucleotides matching TRBD1. V shed 4 bases, J shed 2 bases, and the junction held 13 bases outside the gene matches. This CDR3 is 17 amino acids long. The germline CDR1 and CDR2 sequences are LGHNA and YNFKEQ. CDR3 amino acids: CASSRAQGGLSNYGYTF. As DNA, the CDR3 is TGTGCCAGCAGCCGCGCCCAGGGGGGACTATCCAACTATGGCTACACCTTC.

This clonotype has ten or more counts. V usage is TRBV29-1 and J usage is TRBJ2-5; TRBD2 matches at 8 bases. This CDR3 has 14 residues. Per germline, CDR1 SQVTM and CDR2 ANQGSEA. Trimming at V came to 4 bases and at J to 5 bases, leaving 9 bases not matched to a gene. The CDR3 is CSVGYGGLVETQYF. In DNA, the CDR3 is TGCAGCGTTGGTTATGGGGGACTAGTTGAGACCCAGTACTTC.

This chain joins TRBV6-5 and TRBJ1-1, with 9 bases fitting TRBD1. The germline CDR1 and CDR2 sequences are MNHEY and SVGAGI. The CDR3 runs to 14 residues. The trim removed 2 bases at V and 7 bases at J, leaving 5 bases unmatched. The CDR3 protein is CASSYGTGTNEAFF. The CDR3, as DNA: TGTGCCAGCAGTTACGGGACAGGGACTAATGAAGCTTTCTTT.

The chain combines TRBV9 with TRBJ2-2; D ambiguous. Germline CDR1 SGDLS, CDR2 YYNGEE. CDR3 size: 15 residues. Deletions cut 0 bases from V and 0 bases from J, with 6 bases between. CDR3 amino acids: CASSVATSNTGELFF. The CDR3 nucleotides are TGTGCCAGCAGCGTAGCGACATCGAACACCGGGGAGCTGTTTTTT.

This clonotype was picked up a small number of times. The rearrangement uses TRBV7-3 and TRBJ2-3; 7 nucleotides align to TRBD2. V gave up 5 bases and J gave up 8 bases; unmatched junction bases: 13. From germline, CDR1 is SGHTA and CDR2 FQGTGA. The CDR3 has 15 residues. CDR3 protein: CASSTTAGGRTTQYF. DNA for the CDR3: TGTGCCAGCAGCACTACCGCCGGGGGGAGAACTACGCAGTATTTT.

Note on this clonotype: A clone one base away is much larger, so this may be a read error. The V and J genes are TRBV20-1 and TRBJ2-3; the match to TRBD2 covers 7 bases. The CDR3 is 16 amino acids. V lost 4 bases to trimming and J lost 6 bases; unmatched junction nucleotides: 16. Germline-derived CDR1 and CDR2 are DFQATT and SNEGSKA (reference sequence). The CDR3 DNA reads as TGCAGTGCTACCCCTAAAGAGGGAGGGGTGATGGATACGCAGTATTTT. Translating it yields CSATPKEGGVMDTQYF.